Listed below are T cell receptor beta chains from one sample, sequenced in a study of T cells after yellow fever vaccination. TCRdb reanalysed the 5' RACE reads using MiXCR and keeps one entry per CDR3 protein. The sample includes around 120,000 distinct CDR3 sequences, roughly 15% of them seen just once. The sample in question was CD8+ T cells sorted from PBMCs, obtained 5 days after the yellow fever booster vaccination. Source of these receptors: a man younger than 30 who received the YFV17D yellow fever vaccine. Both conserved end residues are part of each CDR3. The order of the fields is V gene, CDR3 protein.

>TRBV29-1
CSAIPTTGELFF
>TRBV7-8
CASSLDRVNEQFF
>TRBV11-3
CASGRTGGYEQFF
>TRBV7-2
CASSSRDPDTGELFF
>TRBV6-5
CASSLGSRDYTF
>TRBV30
CAWSVVHEQYF
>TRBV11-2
CASSTKAQGGGFASTDTQYF
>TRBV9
CASSFRGGLGDEQYF
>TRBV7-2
CASSFFLLAQLSSGELFF
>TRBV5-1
CASSPGEVWPGGEQFF
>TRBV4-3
CASSQEGGVRADTQYF
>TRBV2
CASSSGDLGGSNQPQHF
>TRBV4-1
CASSQRRRDQETQYF
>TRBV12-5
CASGLSQLRGNTIYF
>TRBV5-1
CASSLGRGSHYEQYF
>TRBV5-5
CASSLWHNNEQFF
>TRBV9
CASSVVGSSYEQYF
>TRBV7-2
CASSLLAGDYNEQFF
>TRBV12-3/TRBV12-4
CASSSWQGDHEQFF
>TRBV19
CASSIGMNTEAFF
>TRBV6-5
CASSLAVGGELFF
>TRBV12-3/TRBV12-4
CASSLSRGGFLAQYF
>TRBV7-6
CASSGGSGARGFVEAFF
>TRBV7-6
CASSGITGTANTGELFF
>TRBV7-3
CASSEEADPSYEQYF
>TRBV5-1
CASTTTFHSNTEAFF
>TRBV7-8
CASSLGWDRENIQYF
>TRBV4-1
CASSQDPIQEGSGGYTF
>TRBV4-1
CASSQRQAFPEAFF
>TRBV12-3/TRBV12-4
CASSSYPGLAGSVSSYEQYF
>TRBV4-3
CASGTGDGYTF
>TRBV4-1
CASSHDDRGHQPQHF
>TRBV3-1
CASSRLWGSDEQFF
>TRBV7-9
CTSWAGGNTEAFF
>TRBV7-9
CASSFGTGFLDTEAFF
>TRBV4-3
CASSQDRWKQGRNTEAFF
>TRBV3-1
CASSQADPGTDTQYF
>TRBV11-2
CASSLFWTASYNEQFF
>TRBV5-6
CASSLGAGSSYNEQFF
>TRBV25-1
CASSEPGTRKGADTQYF
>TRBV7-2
CASSLDRTETQYF
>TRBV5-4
CASSLAFGIANEKLFF
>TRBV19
CASSIDRGQLYNEQFF
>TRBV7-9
CASSLAGDLIFPEAFF
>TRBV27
CASSPQPGANEKLFF
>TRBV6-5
CASSYRGRTYEQYF